This T cell receptor beta chain came from a study of T cell changes during pregnancy in multiple sclerosis. TCRdb's table, derived via immunoSEQ multiplex PCR, lists solely in-frame clones and lacks some. This table has around 20,000 clones, more than 70% appearing once. The V segment lost 0 bases and the J segment 0 bases; nucleotides outside the gene matches: 5. The CDR3 contains 17 residues. Germline loops: CDR1 ENHRY, CDR2 SYGVKD. Sequenced material: CD4+ T cells from peripheral blood mononuclear cells, taken in the first trimester of pregnancy. The chain carries TRBV10-3 and TRBJ1-5; 7 bases agree with TRBD1. This TCR derives from a female donor in good health, enrolled as a control in a pregnancy study. CDR3 DNA sequence: TGTGCCATCAGTGAGTCAGGGACAGCTGATAGCAATCAGCCCCAGCATTTT. Translation gives CAISESGTADSNQPQHF.